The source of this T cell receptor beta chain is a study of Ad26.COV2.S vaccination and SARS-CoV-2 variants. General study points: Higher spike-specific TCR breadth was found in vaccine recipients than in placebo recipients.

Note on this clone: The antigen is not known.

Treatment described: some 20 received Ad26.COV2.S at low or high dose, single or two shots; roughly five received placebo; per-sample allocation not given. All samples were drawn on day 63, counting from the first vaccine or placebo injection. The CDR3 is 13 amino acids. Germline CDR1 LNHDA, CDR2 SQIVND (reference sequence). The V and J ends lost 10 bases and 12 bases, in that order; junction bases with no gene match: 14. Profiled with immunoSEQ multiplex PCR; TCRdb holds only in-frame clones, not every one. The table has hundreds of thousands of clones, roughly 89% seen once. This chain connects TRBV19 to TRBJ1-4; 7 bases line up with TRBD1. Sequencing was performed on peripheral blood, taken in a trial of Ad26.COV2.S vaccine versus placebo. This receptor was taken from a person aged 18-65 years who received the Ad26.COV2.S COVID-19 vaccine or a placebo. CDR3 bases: TGTGCCACCGCCCTAGGGACAGCCGAGCAACTGTTTTTT. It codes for CATALGTAEQLFF.